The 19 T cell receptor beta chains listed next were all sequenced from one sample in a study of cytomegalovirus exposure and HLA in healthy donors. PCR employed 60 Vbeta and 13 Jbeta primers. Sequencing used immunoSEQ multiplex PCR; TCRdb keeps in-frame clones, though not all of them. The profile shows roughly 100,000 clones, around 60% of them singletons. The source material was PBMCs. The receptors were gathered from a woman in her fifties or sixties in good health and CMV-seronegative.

The CDR3 loop reads CASSPDGDYGYTF. As DNA, the CDR3 is TGCGCCAGCAGCCCCGACGGGGACTATGGCTACACCTTC. The chain carries TRBV5-1 and TRBJ1-2; D call uncertain. CDR3 size: 13 residues. V dropped 4 bases and J dropped 3 bases, with 10 bases sitting between them. Germline CDR1 SGHRS, CDR2 YFSETQ.

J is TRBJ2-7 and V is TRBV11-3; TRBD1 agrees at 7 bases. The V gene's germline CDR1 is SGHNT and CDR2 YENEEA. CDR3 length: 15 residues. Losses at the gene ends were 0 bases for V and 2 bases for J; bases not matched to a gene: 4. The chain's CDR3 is CASSLEGTAAYEQYF. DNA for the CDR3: TGTGCCAGCAGCTTAGAGGGGACAGCTGCCTACGAGCAGTACTTC.

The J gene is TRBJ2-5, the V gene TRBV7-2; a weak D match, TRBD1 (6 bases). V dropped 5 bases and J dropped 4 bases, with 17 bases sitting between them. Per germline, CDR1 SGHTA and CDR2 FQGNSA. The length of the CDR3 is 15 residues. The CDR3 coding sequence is TGTGCCAGCAGCGCGGCTTTGAGGGGGACAGAGACCCAGTACTTC. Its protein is CASSAALRGTETQYF.

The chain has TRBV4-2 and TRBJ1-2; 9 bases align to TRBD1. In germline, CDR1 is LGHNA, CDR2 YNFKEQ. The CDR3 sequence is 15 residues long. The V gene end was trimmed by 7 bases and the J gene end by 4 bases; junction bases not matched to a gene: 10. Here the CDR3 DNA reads TGTGCCAGCAACTACGTAGGGACAGGGAGCTATGGCTACACCTTC. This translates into CASNYVGTGSYGYTF.

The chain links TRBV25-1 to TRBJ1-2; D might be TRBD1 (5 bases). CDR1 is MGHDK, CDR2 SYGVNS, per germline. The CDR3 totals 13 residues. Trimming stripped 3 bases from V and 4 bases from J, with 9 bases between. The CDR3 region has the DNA TGTGCCAGCAGTGAGGGGCAGATCTATGGCTACACCTTC. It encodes CASSEGQIYGYTF.

The CDR3 sequence: CASSTSNIGTSYNEQFF. CDR3 DNA: TGTGCCAGCAGCACTAGCAATATCGGAACCTCCTACAATGAGCAGTTCTTC. The gene calls are TRBV11-3 and TRBJ2-1, with D tentatively TRBD2 (6 bases). This CDR3 contains 17 residues. Germline CDR1 reads SGHNT; CDR2 reads YENEEA. Trimming took 5 bases from V and 0 from J, leaving 17 bases between them.

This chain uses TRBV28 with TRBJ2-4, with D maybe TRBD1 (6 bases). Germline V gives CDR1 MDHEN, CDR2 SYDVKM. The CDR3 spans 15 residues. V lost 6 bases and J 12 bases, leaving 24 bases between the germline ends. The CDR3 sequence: CASRAGVLENIGQYF. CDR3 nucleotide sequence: TGTGCCAGCAGAGCAGGGGTTTTGGAAAACATTGGTCAGTACTTC.

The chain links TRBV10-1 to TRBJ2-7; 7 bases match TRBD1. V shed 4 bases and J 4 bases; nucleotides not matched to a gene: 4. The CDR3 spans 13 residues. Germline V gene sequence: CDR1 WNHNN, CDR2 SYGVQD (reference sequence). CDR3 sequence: CASSAPDRYEQYF. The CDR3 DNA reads TGCGCCAGCAGTGCCCCGGACAGGTACGAGCAGTACTTC.

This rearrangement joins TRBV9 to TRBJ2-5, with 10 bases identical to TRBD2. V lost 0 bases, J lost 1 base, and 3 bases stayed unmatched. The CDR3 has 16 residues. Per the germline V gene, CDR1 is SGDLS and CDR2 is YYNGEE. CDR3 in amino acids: CASSVAGLAVQETQYF. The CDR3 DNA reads TGTGCCAGCAGCGTAGCCGGACTAGCGGTCCAAGAGACCCAGTACTTC.

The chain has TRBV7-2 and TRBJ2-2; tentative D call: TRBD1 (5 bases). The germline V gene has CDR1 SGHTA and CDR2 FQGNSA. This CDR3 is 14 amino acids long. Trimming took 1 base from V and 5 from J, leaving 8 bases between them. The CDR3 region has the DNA TGTGCCAGCAGCTTAGTGGGGCCGACCGGGGAGCTGTTTTTT. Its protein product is CASSLVGPTGELFF.

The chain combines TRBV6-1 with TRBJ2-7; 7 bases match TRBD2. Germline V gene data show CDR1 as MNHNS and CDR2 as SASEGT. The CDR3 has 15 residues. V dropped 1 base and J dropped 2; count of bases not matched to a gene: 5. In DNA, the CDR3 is TGTGCCAGCAGTGAAGTCGGGGAGGGCCCCTACGAGCAGTACTTC. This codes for CASSEVGEGPYEQYF.

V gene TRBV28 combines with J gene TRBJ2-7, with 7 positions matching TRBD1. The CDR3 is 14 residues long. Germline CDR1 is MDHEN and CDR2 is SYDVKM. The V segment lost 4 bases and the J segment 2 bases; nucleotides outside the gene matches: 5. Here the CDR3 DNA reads TGTGCCAGCAGTTCCGGGACAGATCCCTACGAGCAGTACTTC. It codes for CASSSGTDPYEQYF.

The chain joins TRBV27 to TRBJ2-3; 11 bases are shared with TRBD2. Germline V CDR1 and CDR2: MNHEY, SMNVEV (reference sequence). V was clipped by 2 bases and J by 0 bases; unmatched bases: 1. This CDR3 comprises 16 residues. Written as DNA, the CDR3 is TGTGCCAGCAGTTTACTAGCGGGGGGTAGCACAGATACGCAGTATTTT. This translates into CASSLLAGGSTDTQYF.

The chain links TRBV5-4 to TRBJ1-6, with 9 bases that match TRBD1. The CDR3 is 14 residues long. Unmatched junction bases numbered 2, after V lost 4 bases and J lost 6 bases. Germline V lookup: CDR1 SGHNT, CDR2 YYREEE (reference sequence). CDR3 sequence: CASSRGQGNSPLHF. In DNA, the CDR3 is TGTGCCAGCAGCAGGGGACAGGGTAATTCACCCCTCCACTTT.

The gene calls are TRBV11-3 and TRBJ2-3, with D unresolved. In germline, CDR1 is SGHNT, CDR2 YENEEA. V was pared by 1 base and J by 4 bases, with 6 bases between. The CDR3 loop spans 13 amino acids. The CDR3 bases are TGTGCCAGCAGCTTAGTTTCGGCAGATACGCAGTATTTT. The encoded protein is CASSLVSADTQYF.

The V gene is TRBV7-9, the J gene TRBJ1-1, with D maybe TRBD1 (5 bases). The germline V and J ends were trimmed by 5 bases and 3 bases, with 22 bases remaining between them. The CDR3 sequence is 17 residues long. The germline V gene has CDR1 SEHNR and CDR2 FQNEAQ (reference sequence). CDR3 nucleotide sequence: TGTGCCAGCAGCACCTTGGGCGGGGGAGCGTTCGACACTGAAGCTTTCTTT. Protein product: CASSTLGGGAFDTEAFF.

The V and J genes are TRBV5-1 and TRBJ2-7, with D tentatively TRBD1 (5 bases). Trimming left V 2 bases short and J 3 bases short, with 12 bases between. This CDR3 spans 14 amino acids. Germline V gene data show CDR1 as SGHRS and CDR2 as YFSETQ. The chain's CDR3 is CASSLSGSGYEQYF. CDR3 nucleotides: TGCGCCAGCAGCTTATCAGGGTCCGGCTACGAGCAGTACTTC.

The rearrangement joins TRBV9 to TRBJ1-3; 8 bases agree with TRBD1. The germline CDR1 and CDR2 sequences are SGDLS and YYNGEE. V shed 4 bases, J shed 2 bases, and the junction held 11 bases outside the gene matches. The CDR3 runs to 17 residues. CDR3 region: CASSHARETGAGNTIYF. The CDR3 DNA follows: TGTGCCAGCAGCCACGCCCGAGAGACAGGGGCTGGAAACACCATATATTTT.

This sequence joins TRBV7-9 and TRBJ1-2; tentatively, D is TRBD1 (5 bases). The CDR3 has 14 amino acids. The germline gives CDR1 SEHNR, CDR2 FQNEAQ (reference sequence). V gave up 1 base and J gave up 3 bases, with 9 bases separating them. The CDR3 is CASSLDRSYYGYTF. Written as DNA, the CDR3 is TGTGCCAGCAGCTTAGACAGGAGCTACTATGGCTACACCTTC. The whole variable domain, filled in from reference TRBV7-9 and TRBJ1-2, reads DTGVSQNPRHKITKRGQNVTFRCDPISEHNRLYWYRQTLGQGPEFLTYFQNEAQLEKSRLLSDRFSAERPKGSFSTLEIQRTEQGDSAMYLCASSLDRSYYGYTFGSGTRLTVV.